Below, one T cell receptor (beta chain) is given with its context. This record comes from a study of control samples from healthy donors and cancer patients. TCRdb keeps only in-frame clones here, not all; method: immunoSEQ multiplex PCR. The data show 190,000 or so clones, 90% to 95% seen once. The CDR3 has 15 residues. Germline CDR1 reads ENHRY; CDR2 reads SYGVKD. V was pared by 3 bases and J by 0 bases, with 9 bases between. The receptor's source is a man aged 18 to 35 in good health. The chain combines TRBV10-3 with TRBJ1-5, with D tentatively TRBD1 (6 bases). The specimen sequenced was blood. The CDR3 DNA is TGTGCCATCAGTGACAAAGGGGGTAGCAATCAGCCCCAGCATTTT. This gives the protein CAISDKGGSNQPQHF.